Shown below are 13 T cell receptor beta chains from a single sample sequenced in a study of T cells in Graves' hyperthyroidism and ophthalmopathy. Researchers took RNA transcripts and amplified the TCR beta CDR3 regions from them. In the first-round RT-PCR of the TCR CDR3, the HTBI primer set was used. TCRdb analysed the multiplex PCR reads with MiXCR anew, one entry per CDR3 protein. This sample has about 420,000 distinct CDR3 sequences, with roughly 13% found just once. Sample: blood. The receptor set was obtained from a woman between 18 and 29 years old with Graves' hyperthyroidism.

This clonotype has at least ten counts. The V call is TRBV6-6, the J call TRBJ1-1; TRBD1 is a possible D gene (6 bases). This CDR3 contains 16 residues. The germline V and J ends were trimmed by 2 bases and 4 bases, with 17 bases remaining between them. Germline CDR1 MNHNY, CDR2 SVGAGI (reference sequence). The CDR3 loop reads CASSYLPGGGGTEAFF. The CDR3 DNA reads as TGTGCCAGCAGTTACCTACCCGGTGGAGGGGGCACTGAAGCTTTCTTT.

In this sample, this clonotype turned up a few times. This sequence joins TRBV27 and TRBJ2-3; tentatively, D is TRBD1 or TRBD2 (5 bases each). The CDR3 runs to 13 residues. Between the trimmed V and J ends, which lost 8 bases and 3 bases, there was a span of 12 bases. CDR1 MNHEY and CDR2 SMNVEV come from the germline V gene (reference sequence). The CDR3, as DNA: TGTGCCAGCGGGGCCGGGACGACAGATACGCAGTATTTT. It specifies CASGAGTTDTQYF.

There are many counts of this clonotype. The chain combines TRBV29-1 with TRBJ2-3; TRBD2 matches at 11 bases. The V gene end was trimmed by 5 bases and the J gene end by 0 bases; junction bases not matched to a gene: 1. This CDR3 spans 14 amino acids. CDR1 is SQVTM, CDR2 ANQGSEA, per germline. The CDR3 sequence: CSVRTSGSTDTQYF. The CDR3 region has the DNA TGCAGCGTTAGGACTAGCGGGAGCACAGATACGCAGTATTTT.

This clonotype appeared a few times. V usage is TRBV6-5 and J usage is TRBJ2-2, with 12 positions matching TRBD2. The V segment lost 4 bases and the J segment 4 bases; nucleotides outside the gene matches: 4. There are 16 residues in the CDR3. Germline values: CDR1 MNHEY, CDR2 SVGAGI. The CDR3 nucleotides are TGTGCCAGCAGTTCCGGACTAGCGGGAATCACCGGGGAGCTGTTTTTT. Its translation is CASSSGLAGITGELFF.

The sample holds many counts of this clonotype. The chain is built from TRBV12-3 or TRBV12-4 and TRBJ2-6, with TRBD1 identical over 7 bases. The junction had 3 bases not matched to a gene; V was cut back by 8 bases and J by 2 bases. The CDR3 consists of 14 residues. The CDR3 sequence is CASRQGTGANVLTF. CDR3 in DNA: TGTGCCAGCCGACAGGGAACTGGGGCCAACGTCCTGACTTTC.

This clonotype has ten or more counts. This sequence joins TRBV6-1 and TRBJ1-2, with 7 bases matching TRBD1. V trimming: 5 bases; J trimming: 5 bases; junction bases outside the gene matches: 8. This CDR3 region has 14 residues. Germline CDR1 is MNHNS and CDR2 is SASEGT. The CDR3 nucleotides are TGTGCCAGCAGTACCCGGGACAGAATTTATGGCTACACCTTC. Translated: CASSTRDRIYGYTF.

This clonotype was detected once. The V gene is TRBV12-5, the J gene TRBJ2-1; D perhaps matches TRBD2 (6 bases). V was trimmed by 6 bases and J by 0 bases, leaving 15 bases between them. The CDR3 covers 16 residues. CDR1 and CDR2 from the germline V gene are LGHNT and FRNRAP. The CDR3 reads CASGLGGAPSYNEQFF. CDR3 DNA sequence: TGTGCTAGTGGCCTGGGGGGAGCCCCCTCCTACAATGAGCAGTTCTTC.

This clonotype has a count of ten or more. CDR3 nucleotides: TGTGCCAGCAGCTCCACCTGGACTAGCACCACAGATACGCAGTATTTT. Protein sequence: CASSSTWTSTTDTQYF. V and J are TRBV7-8 and TRBJ2-3; 8 bases are shared with TRBD2. The CDR3 covers 16 residues. Germline V CDR1 and CDR2: SGHVS, FQNEAQ. V dropped 4 bases and J dropped 2; count of bases not matched to a gene: 8. The full variable domain, its missing parts supplied by reference TRBV7-8 and TRBJ2-3, is GAGVSQSPRYKVAKRGQDVALRCDPISGHVSLFWYQQALGQGPEFLTYFQNEAQLDKSGLPSDRFFAERPEGSVSTLKIQRTQQEDSAVYLCASSSTWTSTTDTQYFGPGTRLTVL.

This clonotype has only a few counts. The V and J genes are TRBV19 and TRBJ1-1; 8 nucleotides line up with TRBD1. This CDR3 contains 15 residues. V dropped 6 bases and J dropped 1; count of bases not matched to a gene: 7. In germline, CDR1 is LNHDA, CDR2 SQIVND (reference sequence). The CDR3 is CASSRKQGGNTEAFF. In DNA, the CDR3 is TGTGCCAGTAGCCGAAAACAGGGGGGGAACACTGAAGCTTTCTTT.

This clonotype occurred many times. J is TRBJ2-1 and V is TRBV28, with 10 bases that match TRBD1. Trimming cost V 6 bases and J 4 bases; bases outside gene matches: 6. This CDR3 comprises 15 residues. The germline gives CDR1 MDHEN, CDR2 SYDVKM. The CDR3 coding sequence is TGTGCCAGCAGCATCTCGGGACAGGGGTACAATGAGCAGTTCTTC. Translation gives CASSISGQGYNEQFF. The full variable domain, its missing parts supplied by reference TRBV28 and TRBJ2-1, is DVKVTQSSRYLVKRTGEKVFLECVQDMDHENMFWYRQDPGLGLRLIYFSYDVKMKEKGDIPEGYSVSREKKERFSLILESASTNQTSMYLCASSISGQGYNEQFFGPGTRLTVL.

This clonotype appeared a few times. The CDR3 bases are TGTGCCAGCAGCCAAGCTCTAGCGGGAGGTTACTACGAGCAGTACTTC. Protein product: CASSQALAGGYYEQYF. The chain has TRBV14 and TRBJ2-7; 11 nucleotides match TRBD2. Per germline, CDR1 SGHDN and CDR2 FVKESK. This CDR3 comprises 16 residues. With V trimmed by 1 base and J by 3 bases, 5 bases remained unmatched.

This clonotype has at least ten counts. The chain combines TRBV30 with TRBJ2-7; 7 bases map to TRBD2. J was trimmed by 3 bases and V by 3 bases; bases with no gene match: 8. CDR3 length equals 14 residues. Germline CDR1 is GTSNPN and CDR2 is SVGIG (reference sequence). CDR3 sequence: CAWRLGGSFYEQYF. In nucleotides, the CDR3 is TGTGCCTGGAGGCTTGGCGGGAGTTTCTACGAGCAGTACTTC.

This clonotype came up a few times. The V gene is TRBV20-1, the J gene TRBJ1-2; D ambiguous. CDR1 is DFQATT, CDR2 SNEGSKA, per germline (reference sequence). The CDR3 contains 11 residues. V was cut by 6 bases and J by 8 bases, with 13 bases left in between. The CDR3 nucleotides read TGCAGTGCAACTGGACGGGAGGGCTACACCTTC. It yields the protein CSATGREGYTF.